Listed below are T cell receptor beta chains from one sample, sequenced in a study of CD8 T cells in Susac syndrome. A single record per CDR3 protein comes from TCRdb applying MiXCR to the immunoSEQ multiplex PCR reads. The sample comprises roughly 180,000 distinct CDR3 sequences, just under 95% of which are singletons, and roughly 0.15% rests with the top ten. The sequenced sample consisted of CD4+ T cells from PBMCs. The receptors shown here come from a human donor in good health. Each CDR3 is given with its conserved first and last residue. Fields, in order: V gene, J gene, CDR3 protein.

TRBV7-6,TRBJ2-7,CASSTTSGTYEQYF
TRBV14,TRBJ1-2,CASSQDRNGYTF
TRBV7-2,TRBJ1-2,CASSSNRDFYGYTF
TRBV23-1,TRBJ2-5,CASSGKGAVSNQETQYF
TRBV29-1,TRBJ1-1,CSVRTPGHMNTEAFF
TRBV7-9,TRBJ2-2,CASSLDRRERNTGELFF
TRBV29-1,TRBJ1-2,CSVDTNIYGYTF
TRBV2,TRBJ2-1,CASSDEVSSYNEQFF
TRBV12-3/TRBV12-4,TRBJ2-3,CASSALATDTQYF
TRBV18,TRBJ2-1,CASSPGQGANEQFF
TRBV3-1,TRBJ1-6,CASSRGGQNNSPLHF
TRBV12-3/TRBV12-4,TRBJ2-1,CASRWGLPLFF
TRBV6-4,TRBJ1-5,CASSPQSNQPQHF
TRBV3-1,TRBJ1-5,CASSQGLNQPQHF
TRBV18,TRBJ2-4,CASSPPVGEAKNIQYF
TRBV28,TRBJ1-2,CASSLGGPTAGEGYTF
TRBV2,TRBJ1-1,CASRENTEAFF
TRBV2,TRBJ2-7,CASSEALGGSAYEQYF
TRBV12-3/TRBV12-4,TRBJ2-5,CASSGPLGETQYF
TRBV29-1,TRBJ2-7,CSVFSGSSYEQYF
TRBV20-1,TRBJ1-6,CSADVPGTGGSPLHF
TRBV28,TRBJ1-6,CASKVVGPNSPLHF
TRBV14,TRBJ2-7,CASSQDWGQGAYEQYF
TRBV20-1,TRBJ2-7,CSATARAGTYEQYF
TRBV30,TRBJ1-1,CAWITDNTEAFF
TRBV3-1,TRBJ2-3,CASSPAQGANTQYF
TRBV7-9,TRBJ1-2,CASSPRGLGQTNYGYTF
TRBV15,TRBJ2-3,CATSSRQGSVTDTQYF
TRBV7-9,TRBJ2-3,CASTKGQGTDTQYF
TRBV7-2,TRBJ1-1,CASSLGVAGTEAFF
TRBV7-2,TRBJ2-3,CASSPGGRTDTQYF
TRBV27,TRBJ1-5,CASSPRPGNQPQHF
TRBV2,TRBJ2-2,CASSRRGDTGELFF
TRBV7-2,TRBJ2-7,CASSPSRKGQYF
TRBV12-3/TRBV12-4,TRBJ2-7,CASSLMRYEQYF
TRBV12-3/TRBV12-4,TRBJ2-3,CASSFPGRADTQYF
TRBV20-1,TRBJ2-1,CSASSGGTYYNEQFF
TRBV18,TRBJ2-7,CASSWGTYEQYF
TRBV5-1,TRBJ1-1,CASSMDRGLTEAFF
TRBV27,TRBJ1-1,CASSFSRLNTEAFF
TRBV20-1,TRBJ1-2,CSARDRGPYGYTF
TRBV9,TRBJ2-7,CASSEGRGGWTYEQYF
TRBV28,TRBJ2-5,CASSKPGNQETQYF
TRBV19,TRBJ1-2,CASSMRQANYGYTF
TRBV18,TRBJ1-2,CASSTRDRGVSGYTF
TRBV7-2,TRBJ2-4,CASSPVGGHIQYF
TRBV20-1,TRBJ1-6,CSARDPSAGGSPLHF
TRBV12-3/TRBV12-4,TRBJ2-1,CASSLTGSYNEQFF
TRBV20-1,TRBJ2-7,CSVTQGRYEQYF
TRBV3-1,TRBJ2-5,CASSPFLSGRGWETQYF
TRBV20-1,TRBJ1-6,CSASYRGNSPLHF
TRBV6-2/TRBV6-3,TRBJ1-2,CASSQGRASGYTF
TRBV23-1,TRBJ1-1,CASSQSDPGPPSREAFF